One sample yielded the 17 T cell receptor beta chains listed below, sequenced in a study of blood T cell repertoires in COVID-19 (dated by TCRdb to the early 2020s). Library method: the immunoSEQ multiplex PCR assay. The table was pulled from immuneACCESS by TCRdb, which kept in-frame rearrangements only. Such tables lose some clones; where checked, under half of the loss comes from unresolved V genes, and the rest has no known cause. A total of 40,000 or so clones appear in this sample, around 80% of them only once. The ten largest make up more than 30% of the sample. Sequenced input: peripheral blood. These receptors were obtained from a middle-aged man with active or convalescent COVID-19.

The chain combines TRBV19 with TRBJ1-4; no reliable D call. Germline V gene lookup returns CDR1 LNHDA and CDR2 SQIVND (reference sequence). CDR3 length: 12 residues. Trimming took off 5 bases at V and 7 bases at J, with 8 bases between the two ends. The CDR3 spells CASSPRAEKLFF. CDR3 nucleotides: TGTGCCAGTAGTCCTAGAGCTGAAAAACTGTTTTTT. The entire variable domain, with the rest obtained from reference TRBV19 and TRBJ1-4, is as follows: DGGITQSPKYLFRKEGQNVTLSCEQNLNHDAMYWYRQDPGQGLRLIYYSQIVNDFQKGDIAEGYSVSREKKESFPLTVTSAQKNPTAFYLCASSPRAEKLFFGSGTQLSVL.

The chain employs TRBV12-3 or TRBV12-4 and TRBJ1-2; perhaps TRBD1 as D (5 bases). V lost 4 bases to trimming and J lost 6 bases, with 12 bases between them. This CDR3 contains 13 residues. Written as DNA, the CDR3 is TGTGCCAGCAGTTCAAAGGGGTTTGATGGCTACACCTTC. Its protein product is CASSSKGFDGYTF.

This clone was detected only a few times. The J gene is TRBJ2-7, the V gene TRBV4-1; D not resolved. Germline CDR1 reads MGHRA; CDR2 reads YSYEKL. This CDR3 is built from 14 residues. Trimming pared 0 bases from V and 2 bases from J, leaving 8 bases between. CDR3 amino acids: CASSQDELPYEQYF. In nucleotides, the CDR3 is TGCGCCAGCAGCCAAGATGAGCTACCCTACGAGCAGTACTTC.

This clone was seen once. The gene calls are TRBV7-9 and TRBJ1-6; 7 nucleotides match TRBD1. V gave up 5 bases and J gave up 10 bases; unmatched junction bases: 14. Germline V CDR1 and CDR2: SEHNR, FQNEAQ (reference sequence). CDR3 length: 16 residues. The CDR3 loop reads CASSREVTGSESPLHF. DNA of the CDR3: TGTGCCAGCAGCCGGGAAGTGACAGGGTCGGAATCACCCCTCCACTTT.

This clone was found once. V gene TRBV5-4 combines with J gene TRBJ2-3; 9 bases match TRBD2. From germline, CDR1 is SGHNT and CDR2 YYREEE (reference sequence). The length of the CDR3 is 15 residues. The J segment lost 3 bases and the V segment lost 4 bases, leaving 6 bases of the junction unmatched. In nucleotides, the CDR3 is TGTGCCAGCAGCCATAGCGGGAGAGGGACAGATACGCAGTATTTT. It codes for CASSHSGRGTDTQYF.

With respect to this clone: This sample also contains other DNA sequences that code for the same CDR3. The V call is TRBV25-1, the J call TRBJ2-3; unclear D gene. Deletions cut 5 bases from V and 5 bases from J, with 5 bases between. The CDR3 is 11 amino acids. Looked up from germline, CDR1 is MGHDK and CDR2 is SYGVNS. The DNA of the CDR3 is TGTGCCAGCAGTTACGGAGATACGCAGTATTTT. Translation: CASSYGDTQYF.

This clone was counted between two and nine times. The V call is TRBV5-1, the J call TRBJ2-7; TRBD1 might be the D (5 bases). Per the germline V gene, CDR1 is SGHRS and CDR2 is YFSETQ. CDR3 size: 14 residues. The V end was cut by 0 bases, the J end by 0 bases, with 7 bases between. CDR3 residues: CASSLEGNSYEQYF. CDR3 coding DNA: TGCGCCAGCAGCTTGGAGGGGAACTCCTACGAGCAGTACTTC.

This chain uses TRBV5-6 with TRBJ2-7, with 7 bases fitting TRBD2. The CDR3 runs 15 residues. Trimming took 3 bases from V and 0 from J; bases not matched to a gene: 6. The germline V gene encodes CDR1 SGHDT and CDR2 YYEEEE. CDR3 DNA: TGTGCCAGCAGCTCCTTCGGGAGGAGCTCCTACGAGCAGTACTTC. Translated: CASSSFGRSSYEQYF.

CDR3: CASALGMTVQETQYF. CDR3 nucleotide sequence: TGTGCTAGTGCCCTAGGCATGACAGTCCAAGAGACCCAGTACTTC. This sequence joins TRBV12-5 and TRBJ2-5; possibly TRBD1 for D (5 bases). Looked up from germline, CDR1 is LGHNT and CDR2 is FRNRAP. Trimming pared 7 bases from V and 1 base from J, leaving 16 bases between. The CDR3 consists of 15 residues.

This chain connects TRBV19 to TRBJ1-1; 7 bases are shared with TRBD1. Trimming took 10 bases from V and 5 from J; bases not matched to a gene: 10. The CDR3 is 13 residues long. Per the germline V gene, CDR1 is LNHDA and CDR2 is SQIVND (reference sequence). The CDR3 sequence: CATKTGRLTEAFF. In nucleotides, the CDR3 is TGTGCCACCAAGACAGGGCGTTTGACTGAAGCTTTCTTT.

V and J are TRBV5-1 and TRBJ1-3; D may be TRBD1 (6 bases). Germline loops: CDR1 SGHRS, CDR2 YFSETQ. The CDR3 spans 15 residues. Trimming took 4 bases from V and 3 from J, leaving 14 bases between them. CDR3 nucleotides: TGCGCCAGCAGCGACACAGGGTCGGGTGGAAACACCATATATTTT. Protein: CASSDTGSGGNTIYF.

The table lists this clone with a count of one. V gene TRBV24-1 combines with J gene TRBJ2-1; 8 nucleotides align to TRBD2. The junction had 2 bases not matched to a gene; V was cut back by 5 bases and J by 0 bases. Germline CDR1 reads KGHDR; CDR2 reads SFDVKD. The CDR3 has 15 amino acids. The CDR3 nucleotides are TGTGCCACCAGTGTAACTAGCGGCTCCTACAATGAGCAGTTCTTC. The encoded protein is CATSVTSGSYNEQFF.

The rearrangement joins TRBV7-2 to TRBJ1-4; a possible D gene is TRBD1 (6 bases). The V gene's germline CDR1 is SGHTA and CDR2 FQGNSA. The germline V and J ends were trimmed by 5 bases and 7 bases, with 14 bases remaining between them. This CDR3 is 14 amino acids long. CDR3 coding DNA: TGTGCCAGCAGCCCCAGGGGCTATGGTGAAAAACTGTTTTTT. This encodes CASSPRGYGEKLFF.

This clone occurred a few times. The chain is built from TRBV5-6 and TRBJ2-7, with D perhaps TRBD2 (5 bases). CDR3 length: 15 residues. Germline assignment: CDR1 SGHDT and CDR2 YYEEEE. Trimming pared 2 bases from V and 9 bases from J, leaving 21 bases between. This chain's CDR3 is CASSFWSGFGSRQYF. DNA of the CDR3: TGTGCCAGCAGCTTCTGGTCGGGGTTCGGCAGCCGGCAGTACTTC. The full variable domain, with the rest looked up from reference TRBV5-6 and TRBJ2-7, is DAGVTQSPTHLIKTRGQQVTLRCSPKSGHDTVSWYQQALGQGPQFIFQYYEEEERQRGNFPDRFSGHQFPNYSSELNVNALLLGDSALYLCASSFWSGFGSRQYFGPGTRLTVT.

CDR3 nucleotides: TGTGCCAGCAGCTTAGATAACAGCCAGACTGAAGCTTTCTTT. Translating it yields CASSLDNSQTEAFF. The chain couples TRBV7-9 to TRBJ1-1; D uncertain. CDR3 length: 14 residues. Germline V gives CDR1 SEHNR, CDR2 FQNEAQ (reference sequence). Trimming took off 1 base at V and 5 bases at J, with 11 bases between the two ends.

The V gene is TRBV2, the J gene TRBJ1-5; D is undetermined. The CDR3 covers 12 residues. V lost 11 bases, J lost 7 bases, and 15 bases lay in between. CDR1 SNHLY and CDR2 FYNNEI come from the germline V gene. This chain's CDR3 is CAQGRADQPQHF. DNA of the CDR3: TGTGCCCAAGGAAGAGCGGACCAGCCCCAGCATTTT.

To note about this clone: Additional DNA sequences in this sample encode the identical CDR3. This chain links TRBV30 with TRBJ2-1, with 11 bases that match TRBD2. This CDR3 region has 14 residues. V lost 0 bases to trimming and J lost 10 bases; unmatched junction nucleotides: 5. Germline CDR1 GTSNPN, CDR2 SVGIG (reference sequence). The CDR3 loop is CAWSVRLAGGEQFF. The CDR3 bases are TGTGCCTGGAGTGTAAGGCTAGCGGGAGGCGAGCAGTTCTTC.